This T cell receptor (beta chain) was identified in a study of blood T cell repertoires in COVID-19. Membership in each cohort depended on participant-reported clinical history. The data were produced by immunoSEQ multiplex PCR, yet TCRdb's version contains in-frame clones alone and is incomplete. Of some 490,000 clones listed, 80% to 90% were seen once; the top ten hold 6.5% to 9.5%. V lost 6 bases and J lost 7; bases outside the gene matches: 4. The CDR3 contains 13 residues. Germline V gene data show CDR1 as KGHSH and CDR2 as LQKENI. The specimen was PBMCs or T cells enriched from blood (not recorded which). The chain joins TRBV18 to TRBJ2-1, with 9 bases fitting TRBD1. This clonotype was sampled from a woman aged 55-75 years who had recovered from COVID-19. For the CDR3, the DNA is TGTGCCAGCTCTTCGGACAGGGGAAATGAGCAGTTCTTC. It is translated as CASSSDRGNEQFF. The full variable domain, in which reference TRBV18 and TRBJ2-1 provide the parts outside the CDR3, is NAGVMQNPRHLVRRRGQEARLRCSPMKGHSHVYWYRQLPEEGLKFMVYLQKENIIDESGMPKERFSAEFPKEGPSILRIQQVVRGDSAAYFCASSSDRGNEQFFGPGTRLTVL.